Listed here is a single TCR beta chain. Antigen unknown. CDR3 length equals 14 residues. Germline lookup yields CDR1 MNHEY and CDR2 SVGAGI. This sample was included in a study of cytotoxic CD8 clonotypes in ibrutinib-treated CLL. Study details: The response samples were taken once patients had been treated for a median of around eleven months, range 6 to 36. Among the samples, the mean was about 260,000 productive templates and about 94,000 productive rearrangements. Regarding the study as a whole: Baseline clonality, higher than in age-matched healthy donors, tracked circulating CD8+ T-cell counts.

The assay was immunoSEQ multiplex PCR, and TCRdb's table has in-frame clones only and misses some. The sample yields about 21,000 clones, 74% seen once. The sample in question was PBMCs, obtained before ibrutinib treatment. The V and J genes are TRBV6-5 and TRBJ2-5; D is perhaps TRBD1 (6 bases). With the DNA end fitting TRBJ2-7 better, the J assignment may be wrong. The TCR comes from a human donor with chronic lymphocytic leukemia. In nucleotides, the CDR3 is TGTGCCAGCAGTTACCCAGGGGCGGTCGACGAGCAGTACTTC. Its translation is CASSYPGAVDEQYF.